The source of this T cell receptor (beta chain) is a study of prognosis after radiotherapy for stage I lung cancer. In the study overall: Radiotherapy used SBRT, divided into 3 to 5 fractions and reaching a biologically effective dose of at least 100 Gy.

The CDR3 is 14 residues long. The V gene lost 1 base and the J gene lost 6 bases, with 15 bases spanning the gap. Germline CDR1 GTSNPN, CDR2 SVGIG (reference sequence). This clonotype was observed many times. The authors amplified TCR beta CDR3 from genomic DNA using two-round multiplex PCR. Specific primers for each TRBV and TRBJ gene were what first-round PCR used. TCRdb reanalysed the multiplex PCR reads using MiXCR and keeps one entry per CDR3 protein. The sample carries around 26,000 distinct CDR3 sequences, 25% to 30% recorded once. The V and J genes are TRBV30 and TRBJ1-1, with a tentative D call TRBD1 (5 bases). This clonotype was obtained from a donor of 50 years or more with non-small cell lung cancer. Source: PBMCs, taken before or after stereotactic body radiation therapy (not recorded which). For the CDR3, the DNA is TGTGCCTGGAGTGCAGGGACGGCGCTCCCTGAAGCTTTCTTT. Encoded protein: CAWSAGTALPEAFF.